The 21 T cell receptor beta chains listed next were all sequenced from one sample in a study of T cell responses to AZD1222 COVID-19 vaccine. Method: immunoSEQ multiplex PCR; TCRdb's copy keeps in-frame clones and lacks some. The sample consists of about 130,000 clones, approximately 90% of them appearing once. The sequences come from peripheral blood, collected on day 0 of AZD1222 vaccination. The receptors stem from an adult in good health.

The chain couples TRBV4-3 to TRBJ2-7; D is ambiguous. The V gene lost 4 bases and the J gene lost 4 bases, with 14 bases spanning the gap. Germline V gene lookup returns CDR1 LGHNA and CDR2 YSLEER. The CDR3 covers 14 residues. This CDR3 reads CASSRTTRQYEQYF. The CDR3 coding sequence is TGCGCCAGCAGCCGAACGACACGGCAGTACGAGCAGTACTTC.

The DNA of the CDR3 is TGTGCCACCAGTGATTCGGTAGCGGGGGGTGAGGCCCAGTACTTC. Translated: CATSDSVAGGEAQYF. The rearrangement joins TRBV24-1 to TRBJ2-5; TRBD2 matches at 10 bases. The CDR3 runs 15 residues. The germline V gene encodes CDR1 KGHDR and CDR2 SFDVKD. The J segment lost 9 bases and the V segment lost 2 bases, leaving 8 bases of the junction unmatched.

The V gene is TRBV5-4, the J gene TRBJ2-1, with 8 bases aligning to TRBD2. Trimming took 6 bases from V and 7 from J; bases not matched to a gene: 6. This CDR3 region has 13 residues. Germline CDR1 is SGHNT and CDR2 is YYREEE (reference sequence). The CDR3 here is CASTPGRENEQFF. The CDR3 DNA reads as TGTGCCAGCACACCCGGGAGGGAAAATGAGCAGTTCTTC.

This clone has just one count. This chain links TRBV11-2 with TRBJ1-2; D not certain. This CDR3 spans 12 amino acids. Germline CDR1 reads SGHAT; CDR2 reads FQNNGV. V was clipped by 1 base and J by 6 bases, with 6 bases between them. The CDR3 DNA reads TGTGCCAGCAGCTTAGGCGGTGATGGCTACACCTTC. Protein product: CASSLGGDGYTF.

V usage is TRBV6-1 and J usage is TRBJ1-5; 8 bases are shared with TRBD1. This CDR3 spans 14 amino acids. Germline V gives CDR1 MNHNS, CDR2 SASEGT. Unmatched junction bases numbered 5, after V lost 3 bases and J lost 7 bases. Written as DNA, the CDR3 is TGTGCCAGCAGTGATTCAGGGGGCGGGCAGCCCCAGCATTTT. Translation gives CASSDSGGGQPQHF.

J is TRBJ1-4 and V is TRBV28, with D possibly TRBD1 on 5 matching bases. The CDR3 runs 12 residues. The V end was cut by 8 bases, the J end by 5 bases, with 9 bases between. Germline-derived CDR1 and CDR2 are MDHEN and SYDVKM. DNA of the CDR3: TGTGCCAGCCTCGGGGCAAATGAAAAACTGTTTTTT. Translating gives CASLGANEKLFF.

The chain employs TRBV12-3 or TRBV12-4 and TRBJ1-4; TRBD1 is a possible D gene (5 bases). CDR3 size: 12 residues. The germline V and J ends were trimmed by 6 bases and 7 bases, with 9 bases remaining between them. CDR3 DNA sequence: TGTGCCAGCAGGGCAGGGAGTGAAAAACTGTTTTTT. Translating it yields CASRAGSEKLFF.

This clone has more than one count but fewer than ten. The chain links TRBV11-1 to TRBJ1-1; D might be TRBD1 (5 bases). V dropped 3 bases and J dropped 6 bases, with 11 bases sitting between them. Germline values: CDR1 SGHAT, CDR2 FQDESV (reference sequence). The CDR3 contains 13 residues. In DNA form, the CDR3 reads TGTGCCAGCAGCTTGGAGGGGATGGCTGAAGCTTTCTTT. Encoded protein: CASSLEGMAEAFF.

The sample holds one count of this clone. The V call is TRBV2, the J call TRBJ2-3; D may match TRBD1 or TRBD2 (5 bases each). This CDR3 has 14 residues. V was pared by 8 bases and J by 0 bases, with 12 bases between. From germline, CDR1 is SNHLY and CDR2 FYNNEI. DNA of the CDR3: TGTGCCAGCTGCCGGGACGGAAGCACAGATACGCAGTATTTT. Its protein is CASCRDGSTDTQYF.

The chain combines TRBV3-1 (or the pseudogene TRBV3-2) with TRBJ1-1; TRBD1 might be the D (6 bases). The germline CDR1 and CDR2 sequences are LGHDT and YNNKEL (reference sequence). V was trimmed by 1 base and J by 6 bases, leaving 9 bases between them. The length of the CDR3 is 13 residues. The CDR3 region has the DNA TGTGCCAGCAGCCAAGGGGGGCGGGCTGAAGCTTTCTTT. This codes for CASSQGGRAEAFF.

The V gene is TRBV6-6, the J gene TRBJ2-5, with TRBD2 matching 12 bases. Trimming at V came to 5 bases and at J to 1 base, leaving 8 bases not matched to a gene. Germline V gene lookup returns CDR1 MNHNY and CDR2 SVGAGI (reference sequence). This CDR3 is built from 17 residues. The CDR3 sequence is CASSPSRLAGAQETQYF. The CDR3, as DNA: TGTGCCAGCAGTCCCTCCCGACTAGCGGGGGCCCAAGAGACCCAGTACTTC.

Concerning this clone: This same CDR3 is encoded by further DNA sequences in the sample. The chain uses TRBV6-5 and TRBJ1-3; D is unresolved. Germline V gene sequence: CDR1 MNHEY, CDR2 SVGAGI. The V end lost 0 bases, the J end lost 4 bases, and 7 bases lay between the germline ends. The CDR3 has 14 residues. The CDR3 DNA reads TGTGCCAGCAGTTACTCGGGGTCGGGAAACACCATATATTTT. This gives the protein CASSYSGSGNTIYF.

The chain employs TRBV27 and TRBJ2-5; unclear D gene. V was clipped by 3 bases and J by 5 bases, with 25 bases between them. This CDR3 has 18 amino acids. Germline V lookup: CDR1 MNHEY, CDR2 SMNVEV (reference sequence). This chain's CDR3 is CASSLGLSLGSPEETQYF. The CDR3 region has the DNA TGTGCCAGCAGTTTGGGCCTAAGTCTGGGCTCTCCTGAGGAGACCCAGTACTTC.

The chain joins TRBV30 to TRBJ1-1, with unresolved D. The germline V and J ends were trimmed by 5 bases and 0 bases, with 16 bases remaining between them. CDR1 and CDR2 (germline): GTSNPN, SVGIG (reference sequence). The CDR3 is 15 amino acids. In DNA form, the CDR3 reads TGTGCCTGGGCAAGAGCCGCGGCTTTGAACACTGAAGCTTTCTTT. Protein product: CAWARAAALNTEAFF.

The chain joins TRBV5-6 to TRBJ1-1; D is uncertain. Germline values: CDR1 SGHDT, CDR2 YYEEEE. CDR3 size: 12 residues. V gave up 5 bases and J gave up 3 bases, with 8 bases separating them. The CDR3 region has the DNA TGTGCCAGCAGTTGGACGGACACTGAAGCTTTCTTT. Translating gives CASSWTDTEAFF. Filled out from reference TRBV5-6 and TRBJ1-1, the complete variable domain reads DAGVTQSPTHLIKTRGQQVTLRCSPKSGHDTVSWYQQALGQGPQFIFQYYEEEERQRGNFPDRFSGHQFPNYSSELNVNALLLGDSALYLCASSWTDTEAFFGQGTRLTVV.

The chain uses TRBV4-3 and TRBJ2-4, with D perhaps matching TRBD1 (5 bases). Trimming removed 2 bases at V and 0 bases at J, with 11 bases between. Germline CDR1 reads LGHNA; CDR2 reads YSLEER. The CDR3 extends over 16 amino acids. The CDR3 region is CASSQMDTVAKNIQYF. CDR3 bases: TGCGCCAGCAGCCAAATGGACACTGTAGCCAAAAACATTCAGTACTTC.

The chain employs TRBV7-2 and TRBJ2-7; no reliable D call. The germline V gene has CDR1 SGHTA and CDR2 FQGNSA. CDR3 length: 15 residues. V was trimmed by 4 bases and J by 0 bases, leaving 13 bases between them. The CDR3 loop reads CASSYALTFSYEQYF. The CDR3 DNA is TGTGCCAGCAGCTATGCGTTGACCTTCTCCTACGAGCAGTACTTC.

The chain recombines TRBV24-1 with TRBJ1-2, with D perhaps TRBD1 (5 bases). Trimming took 3 bases from V and 8 from J, leaving 9 bases between them. This CDR3 region has 12 residues. Per germline, CDR1 KGHDR and CDR2 SFDVKD. CDR3 nucleotide sequence: TGTGCCACCAGTGATCCAGGGTGGGGCTACACCTTC. Encoded protein: CATSDPGWGYTF.

CDR3 in DNA: TGTGCCACAAGGACTCTGAACACTGAAGCTTTCTTT. Translated: CATRTLNTEAFF. This rearrangement joins TRBV10-3 to TRBJ1-1; D is undetermined. This CDR3 comprises 12 residues. Germline V gene data show CDR1 as ENHRY and CDR2 as SYGVKD. Between the trimmed V and J ends, which lost 10 bases and 0 bases, there was a span of 9 bases.

The V and J genes are TRBV19 and TRBJ2-2; D is perhaps TRBD2 (5 bases). Germline assignment: CDR1 LNHDA and CDR2 SQIVND (reference sequence). V was clipped by 3 bases and J by 7 bases, with 9 bases between them. The CDR3 is 13 residues long. The CDR3: CASSMSGYGELFF. CDR3 nucleotides: TGTGCCAGTAGTATGAGCGGTTACGGGGAGCTGTTTTTT.

The chain combines TRBV15 with TRBJ2-7; TRBD2 might be the D (6 bases). The CDR3 spans 15 residues. From germline, CDR1 is LNHNV and CDR2 YYDKDF (reference sequence). Between the trimmed V and J ends, which lost 5 bases and 5 bases, there was a span of 19 bases. The CDR3 DNA is TGTGCCACCAGCGCCATAAGCCGCGGGGTAGACGAGCAGTACTTC. Its translation: CATSAISRGVDEQYF.